The rows below give T cell receptor beta chains drawn from one sample of a study of long-term antiretroviral therapy in people with HIV. Libraries were prepared by immunoSEQ multiplex PCR; TCRdb keeps only in-frame clonotypes and omits some of them. Counted here are roughly 18,000 clones, 91% occurring once; the ten biggest clones make up approximately 9.6%. The sequencing used unsorted PBMCs, collected 3 years after starting antiretroviral therapy. These TCRs come from a man aged 50 to 59 with HIV. Each CDR3 is given with its conserved first and last residue. D genes are given only for firm matches. Size tells how often a clone was seen (once, few, many) or the class of an expanded clone, and some rows leave it out.

V gene: TRBV7-2; J gene: TRBJ1-4; D gene: TRBD1; clone size: -; CDR3 protein: CASSLALQGPNEKLFF; CDR3 DNA: TGTGCCAGCAGCTTAGCCCTACAGGGGCCTAATGAAAAACTGTTTTTT
V gene: TRBV27; J gene: TRBJ2-1; D gene: TRBD1; clone size: -; CDR3 protein: CASSPSGQGAARQFF; CDR3 DNA: TGTGCCAGCAGTCCCTCGGGACAGGGGGCGGCTCGGCAGTTCTTC
V gene: TRBV5-5; J gene: TRBJ1-6; D gene: TRBD1; clone size: -; CDR3 protein: CASSLAVGTGGQPYNSPLHF; CDR3 DNA: TGTGCCAGCAGCTTGGCCGTGGGGACAGGGGGCCAACCCTATAATTCACCCCTCCACTTT
V gene: TRBV20-1; J gene: TRBJ2-3; D gene: -; clone size: -; CDR3 protein: CSARSADTQYF; CDR3 DNA: TGCAGTGCTAGATCTGCAGATACGCAGTATTTT
V gene: TRBV19; J gene: TRBJ1-1; D gene: -; clone size: -; CDR3 protein: CASSITGDLNTEAFF; CDR3 DNA: TGTGCCAGTAGTATTACCGGGGACTTGAACACTGAAGCTTTCTTT
V gene: TRBV9; J gene: TRBJ2-3; D gene: -; clone size: -; CDR3 protein: CASSVNGRTDTQYF; CDR3 DNA: TGTGCCAGCAGCGTGAACGGCCGCACAGATACGCAGTATTTT
V gene: TRBV11-2; J gene: TRBJ1-4; D gene: TRBD1; clone size: -; CDR3 protein: CASSPGQGPEKLFF; CDR3 DNA: TGTGCCAGCAGCCCCGGACAGGGGCCTGAAAAACTGTTTTTT
V gene: TRBV25-1; J gene: TRBJ2-1; D gene: -; clone size: once; CDR3 protein: CASSVAGSSYNEQFF; CDR3 DNA: TGTGCCAGCAGTGTGGCGGGCAGCTCCTACAATGAGCAGTTCTTC
V gene: TRBV7-2; J gene: TRBJ2-3; D gene: TRBD1; clone size: -; CDR3 protein: CASSLGQGATDTQYF; CDR3 DNA: TGTGCCAGCAGCTTAGGACAGGGGGCCACAGATACGCAGTATTTT
V gene: TRBV4-3; J gene: TRBJ2-7; D gene: TRBD2; clone size: -; CDR3 protein: CASSQLAGGDEQYF; CDR3 DNA: TGCGCCAGCAGCCAACTAGCGGGGGGCGACGAGCAGTACTTC
V gene: TRBV28; J gene: TRBJ2-1; D gene: TRBD1; clone size: -; CDR3 protein: CASSIAGTANYNEQFF; CDR3 DNA: TGTGCCAGCAGTATTGCCGGGACAGCCAACTACAATGAGCAGTTCTTC
V gene: TRBV4-3; J gene: TRBJ2-2; D gene: TRBD2; clone size: -; CDR3 protein: CASSSGLAGAGELFF; CDR3 DNA: TGCGCCAGCAGCTCGGGACTAGCGGGGGCCGGGGAGCTGTTTTTT
V gene: TRBV5-1; J gene: TRBJ1-1; D gene: -; clone size: once; CDR3 protein: CASSSPTDLPGDTEAFF; CDR3 DNA: TGCGCCAGCAGCTCGCCCACGGACCTACCGGGGGACACTGAAGCTTTCTTT
V gene: TRBV29-1; J gene: TRBJ1-1; D gene: -; clone size: -; CDR3 protein: CSAAPGEGSEAFF; CDR3 DNA: TGCAGCGCCGCCCCGGGGGAAGGCTCTGAAGCTTTCTTT
V gene: TRBV4-3; J gene: TRBJ2-7; D gene: -; clone size: -; CDR3 protein: CASSLRDGSYEQYF; CDR3 DNA: TGCGCCAGCAGTCTCCGGGACGGCTCCTACGAGCAGTACTTC
V gene: TRBV18; J gene: TRBJ1-6; D gene: -; clone size: -; CDR3 protein: CASSPPDPSPLHF; CDR3 DNA: TGTGCCAGCTCACCACCGGATCCTTCACCCCTCCACTTT
V gene: TRBV6-4; J gene: TRBJ2-7; D gene: -; clone size: -; CDR3 protein: CASSGATYEQYF; CDR3 DNA: TGTGCCAGCAGTGGTGCAACCTACGAGCAGTACTTC
V gene: TRBV18; J gene: TRBJ2-1; D gene: TRBD2; clone size: -; CDR3 protein: CASSPPWSGGADEQFF; CDR3 DNA: TGTGCCAGCTCACCACCATGGAGCGGGGGGGCTGATGAGCAGTTCTTC
V gene: TRBV7-2; J gene: TRBJ2-3; D gene: -; clone size: -; CDR3 protein: CASSLQGDTQYF; CDR3 DNA: TGTGCCAGCAGCTTACAGGGGGATACGCAGTATTTT
V gene: TRBV5-1; J gene: TRBJ1-4; D gene: -; clone size: once; CDR3 protein: CASSVGAAVTNEKLFF; CDR3 DNA: TGCGCCAGCAGCGTTGGGGCGGCGGTCACTAATGAAAAACTGTTTTTT
V gene: TRBV11-2; J gene: TRBJ1-1; D gene: -; clone size: -; CDR3 protein: CASSFVTALNTEAFF; CDR3 DNA: TGTGCCAGCAGCTTCGTCACGGCTTTGAACACTGAAGCTTTCTTT
V gene: TRBV6-6; J gene: TRBJ1-4; D gene: -; clone size: -; CDR3 protein: CASSYEGRGNEKLFF; CDR3 DNA: TGTGCCAGCAGTTACGAGGGAAGGGGAAATGAAAAACTGTTTTTT
V gene: TRBV5-1; J gene: TRBJ2-7; D gene: -; clone size: -; CDR3 protein: CASSRTVRDEQYF; CDR3 DNA: TGCGCCAGCAGCCGGACAGTCCGGGACGAGCAGTACTTC
V gene: TRBV5-1; J gene: TRBJ2-5; D gene: TRBD1; clone size: -; CDR3 protein: CASSWGTGRETQYF; CDR3 DNA: TGCGCCAGCAGCTGGGGGACAGGGCGAGAGACCCAGTACTTC
V gene: TRBV6-5; J gene: TRBJ2-3; D gene: TRBD2; clone size: -; CDR3 protein: CASRIAGALTDTQYF; CDR3 DNA: TGTGCCAGCAGAATAGCGGGGGCCCTGACAGATACGCAGTATTTT
V gene: TRBV7-8; J gene: TRBJ2-7; D gene: -; clone size: once; CDR3 protein: CASSAQGSLSYEQYF; CDR3 DNA: TGTGCCAGCAGCGCCCAGGGGTCCCTATCCTACGAGCAGTACTTC
V gene: TRBV28; J gene: TRBJ1-1; D gene: -; clone size: -; CDR3 protein: CATYLGAHTEAFF; CDR3 DNA: TGTGCCACCTATTTAGGGGCGCACACTGAAGCTTTCTTT
V gene: TRBV18; J gene: TRBJ2-1; D gene: TRBD2; clone size: once; CDR3 protein: CASSAGTRGNEQFF; CDR3 DNA: TGTGCCAGCTCCGCAGGGACTAGGGGCAATGAGCAGTTCTTC
V gene: TRBV2; J gene: TRBJ1-4; D gene: -; clone size: -; CDR3 protein: CASSGPRAEKLFF; CDR3 DNA: TGTGCCAGCAGTGGACCTCGAGCGGAAAAACTGTTTTTT
V gene: TRBV27; J gene: TRBJ2-7; D gene: TRBD1; clone size: -; CDR3 protein: CASSPITGGGYEQYF; CDR3 DNA: TGTGCCAGCAGTCCCATCACAGGGGGCGGATACGAGCAGTACTTC